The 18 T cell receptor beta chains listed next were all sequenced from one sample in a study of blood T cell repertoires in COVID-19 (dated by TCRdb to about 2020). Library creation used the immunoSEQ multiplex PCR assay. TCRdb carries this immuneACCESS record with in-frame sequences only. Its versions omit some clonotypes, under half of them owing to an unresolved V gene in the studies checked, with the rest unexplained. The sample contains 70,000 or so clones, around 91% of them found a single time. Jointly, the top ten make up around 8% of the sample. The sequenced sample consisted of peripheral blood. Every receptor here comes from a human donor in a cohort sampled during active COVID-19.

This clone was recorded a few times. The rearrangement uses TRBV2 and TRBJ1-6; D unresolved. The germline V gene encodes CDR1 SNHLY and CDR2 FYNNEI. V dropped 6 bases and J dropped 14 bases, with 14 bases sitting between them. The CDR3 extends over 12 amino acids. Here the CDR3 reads CASREDRGALHF. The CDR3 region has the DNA TGTGCCAGCAGAGAGGATCGCGGGGCCCTCCACTTT.

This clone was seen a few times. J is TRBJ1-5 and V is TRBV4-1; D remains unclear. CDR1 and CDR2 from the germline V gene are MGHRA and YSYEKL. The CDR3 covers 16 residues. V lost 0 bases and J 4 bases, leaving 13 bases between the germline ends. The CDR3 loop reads CASSQDYGSGNQPQHF. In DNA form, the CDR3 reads TGCGCCAGCAGCCAAGATTACGGGTCTGGGAATCAGCCCCAGCATTTT.

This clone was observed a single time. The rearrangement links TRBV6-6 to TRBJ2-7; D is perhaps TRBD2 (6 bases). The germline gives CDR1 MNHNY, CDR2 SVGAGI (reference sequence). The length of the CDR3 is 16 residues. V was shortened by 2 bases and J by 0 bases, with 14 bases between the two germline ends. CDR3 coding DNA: TGTGCCAGCAGTTACGAATCGTCGGGGGACTCCTACGAGCAGTACTTC. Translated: CASSYESSGDSYEQYF.

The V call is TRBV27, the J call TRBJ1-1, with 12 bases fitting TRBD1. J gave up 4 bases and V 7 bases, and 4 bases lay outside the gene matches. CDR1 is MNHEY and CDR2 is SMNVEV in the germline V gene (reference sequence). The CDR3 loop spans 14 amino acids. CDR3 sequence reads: CASKRDRGPTEAFF. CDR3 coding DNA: TGTGCCAGCAAGAGGGACAGGGGGCCCACTGAAGCTTTCTTT.

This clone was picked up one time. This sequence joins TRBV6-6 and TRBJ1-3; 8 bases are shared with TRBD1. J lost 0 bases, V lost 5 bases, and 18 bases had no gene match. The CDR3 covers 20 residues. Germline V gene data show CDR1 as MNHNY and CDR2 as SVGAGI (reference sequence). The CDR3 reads CASSPSNDRGRHLSGNTIYF. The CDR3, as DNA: TGTGCCAGCAGTCCGTCAAATGACAGGGGAAGGCACCTCTCTGGAAACACCATATATTTT.

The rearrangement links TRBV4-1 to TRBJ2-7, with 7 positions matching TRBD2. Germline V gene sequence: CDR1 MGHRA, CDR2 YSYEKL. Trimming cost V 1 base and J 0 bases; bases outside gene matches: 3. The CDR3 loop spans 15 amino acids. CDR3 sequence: CASSQGEGSSYEQYF. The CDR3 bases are TGCGCCAGCAGCCAAGGGGAGGGTAGCTCCTACGAGCAGTACTTC.

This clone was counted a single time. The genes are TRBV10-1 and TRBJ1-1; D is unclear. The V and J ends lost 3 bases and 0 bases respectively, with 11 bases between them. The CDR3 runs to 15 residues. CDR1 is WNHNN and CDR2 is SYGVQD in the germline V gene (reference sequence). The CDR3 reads CASSDKGGMNTEAFF. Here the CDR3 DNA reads TGCGCCAGCAGTGATAAGGGCGGGATGAACACTGAAGCTTTCTTT.

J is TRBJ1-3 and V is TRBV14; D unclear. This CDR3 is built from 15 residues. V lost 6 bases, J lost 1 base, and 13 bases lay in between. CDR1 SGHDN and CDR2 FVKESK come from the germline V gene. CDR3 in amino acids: CASRQIDMSGNTIYF. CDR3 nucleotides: TGTGCCAGCAGACAGATCGACATGTCTGGAAACACCATATATTTT.

This CDR3 is CASGNPGQATPESEAFF. The CDR3 DNA sequence: TGTGCTAGTGGAAACCCGGGACAGGCGACTCCGGAATCCGAAGCTTTCTTT. The chain couples TRBV12-5 to TRBJ1-1, with 8 positions matching TRBD1. The length of the CDR3 is 17 residues. CDR1 and CDR2 from the germline V gene are LGHNT and FRNRAP. V was clipped by 6 bases and J by 8 bases; unmatched bases: 20.

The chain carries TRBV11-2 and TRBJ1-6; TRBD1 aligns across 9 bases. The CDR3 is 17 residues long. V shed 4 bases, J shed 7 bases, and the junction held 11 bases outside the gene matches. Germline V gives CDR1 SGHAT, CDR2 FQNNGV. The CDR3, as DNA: TGTGCCAGCAGCTCCCACAGGGGGCCAGTCGTCAATTCACCCCTCCACTTT. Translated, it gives CASSSHRGPVVNSPLHF. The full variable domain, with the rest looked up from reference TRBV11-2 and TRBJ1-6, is EAGVAQSPRYKIIEKRQSVAFWCNPISGHATLYWYQQILGQGPKLLIQFQNNGVVDDSQLPKDRFSAERLKGVDSTLKIQPAKLEDSAVYLCASSSHRGPVVNSPLHFGNGTRLTVT.

CDR3 region: CASSQDSAGAFF. DNA of the CDR3: TGCGCCAGCAGCCAGGACAGTGCTGGTGCTTTCTTT. The chain combines TRBV4-1 with TRBJ1-1; D may be TRBD1 (6 bases). The CDR3 is made up of 12 amino acids. Per the germline V gene, CDR1 is MGHRA and CDR2 is YSYEKL. The V end lost 3 bases, the J end lost 11 bases, and 13 bases lay between the germline ends.

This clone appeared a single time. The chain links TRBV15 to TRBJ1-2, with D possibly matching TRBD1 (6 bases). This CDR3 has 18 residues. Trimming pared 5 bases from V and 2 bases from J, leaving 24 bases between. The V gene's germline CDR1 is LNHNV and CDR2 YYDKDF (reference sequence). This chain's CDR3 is CATSGQDSLPSFNYGYTF. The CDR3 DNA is TGTGCCACCAGCGGCCAGGACAGCCTCCCTTCCTTCAACTATGGCTACACCTTC.

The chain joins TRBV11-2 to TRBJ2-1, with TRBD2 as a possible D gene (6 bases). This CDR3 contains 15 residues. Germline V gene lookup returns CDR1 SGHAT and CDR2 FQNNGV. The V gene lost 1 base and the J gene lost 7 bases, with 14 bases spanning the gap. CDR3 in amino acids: CASSLGSAGSNEQFF. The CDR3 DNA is TGTGCCAGCAGCTTAGGTTCGGCGGGGTCTAATGAGCAGTTCTTC.

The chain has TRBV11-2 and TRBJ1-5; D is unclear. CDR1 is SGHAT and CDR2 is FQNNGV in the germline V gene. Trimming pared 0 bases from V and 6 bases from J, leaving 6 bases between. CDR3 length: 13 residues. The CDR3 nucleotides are TGTGCCAGCAGCTTAGATTATAGTCAGCCCCAGCATTTT. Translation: CASSLDYSQPQHF.

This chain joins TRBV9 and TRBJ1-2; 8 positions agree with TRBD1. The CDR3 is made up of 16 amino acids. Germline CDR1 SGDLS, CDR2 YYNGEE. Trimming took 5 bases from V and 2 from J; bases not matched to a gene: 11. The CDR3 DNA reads TGTGCCAGCAGTGTCTCCCCGGGACAGGTGAACTATGGCTACACCTTC. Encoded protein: CASSVSPGQVNYGYTF.

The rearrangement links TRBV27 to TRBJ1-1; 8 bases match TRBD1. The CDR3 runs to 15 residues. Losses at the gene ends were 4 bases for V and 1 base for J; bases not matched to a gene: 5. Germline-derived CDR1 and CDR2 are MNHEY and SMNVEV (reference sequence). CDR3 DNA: TGTGCCAGCAGTTCGCCCGGACAGGGGAACACTGAAGCTTTCTTT. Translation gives CASSSPGQGNTEAFF.

The CDR3 DNA sequence: TGTGCCAGCAGCTCCAGGGGACAGGGGGCGGGGTACGAGCAGTACTTC. Encoded protein: CASSSRGQGAGYEQYF. The chain links TRBV7-2 to TRBJ2-7; 12 nucleotides agree with TRBD1. The ends lost 4 bases at V and 4 bases at J; junction bases unmatched: 8. This CDR3 is built from 16 residues. The germline CDR1 and CDR2 sequences are SGHTA and FQGNSA. The full variable domain, its missing parts supplied by reference TRBV7-2 and TRBJ2-7, is GAGVSQSPSNKVTEKGKDVELRCDPISGHTALYWYRQSLGQGLEFLIYFQGNSAPDKSGLPSDRFSAERTGGSVSTLTIQRTQQEDSAVYLCASSSRGQGAGYEQYFGPGTRLTVT.

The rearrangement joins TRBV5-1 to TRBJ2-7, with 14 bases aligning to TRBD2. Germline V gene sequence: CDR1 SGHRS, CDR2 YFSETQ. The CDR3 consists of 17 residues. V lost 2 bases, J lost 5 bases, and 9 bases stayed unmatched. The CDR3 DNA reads TGCGCCAGCAGCTTCAGGGGACTAGCGGGGGCGGTCGACGAGCAGTACTTC. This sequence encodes CASSFRGLAGAVDEQYF. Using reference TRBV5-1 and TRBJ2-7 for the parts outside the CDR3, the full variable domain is KAGVTQTPRYLIKTRGQQVTLSCSPISGHRSVSWYQQTPGQGLQFLFEYFSETQRNKGNFPGRFSGRQFSNSRSEMNVSTLELGDSALYLCASSFRGLAGAVDEQYFGPGTRLTVT.